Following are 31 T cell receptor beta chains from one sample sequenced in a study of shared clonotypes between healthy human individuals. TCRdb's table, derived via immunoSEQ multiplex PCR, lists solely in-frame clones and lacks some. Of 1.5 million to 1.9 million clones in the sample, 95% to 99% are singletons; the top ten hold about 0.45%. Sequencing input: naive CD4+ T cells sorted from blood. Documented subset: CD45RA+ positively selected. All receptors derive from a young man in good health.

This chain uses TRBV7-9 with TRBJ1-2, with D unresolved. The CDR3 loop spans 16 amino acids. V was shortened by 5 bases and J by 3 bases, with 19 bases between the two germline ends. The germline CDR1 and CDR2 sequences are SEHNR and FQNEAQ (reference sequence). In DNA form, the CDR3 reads TGTGCCAGCAGCCCCGTTCCTTCCGATGGGGACTATGGCTACACCTTC. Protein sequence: CASSPVPSDGDYGYTF.

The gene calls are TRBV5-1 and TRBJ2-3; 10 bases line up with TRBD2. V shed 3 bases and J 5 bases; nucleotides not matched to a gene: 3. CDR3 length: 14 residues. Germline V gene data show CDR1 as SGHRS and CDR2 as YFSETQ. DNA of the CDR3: TGCGCCAGCAGCTCGCTAGCGGGAGAAGATACGCAGTATTTT. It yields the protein CASSSLAGEDTQYF. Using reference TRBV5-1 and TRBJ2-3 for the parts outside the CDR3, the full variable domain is KAGVTQTPRYLIKTRGQQVTLSCSPISGHRSVSWYQQTPGQGLQFLFEYFSETQRNKGNFPGRFSGRQFSNSRSEMNVSTLELGDSALYLCASSSLAGEDTQYFGPGTRLTVL.

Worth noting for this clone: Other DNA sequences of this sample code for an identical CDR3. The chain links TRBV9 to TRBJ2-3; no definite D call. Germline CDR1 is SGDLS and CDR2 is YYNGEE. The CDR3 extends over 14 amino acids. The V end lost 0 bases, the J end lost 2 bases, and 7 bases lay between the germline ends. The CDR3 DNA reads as TGTGCCAGCAGCGTAGGCGGCTTCACAGATACGCAGTATTTT. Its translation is CASSVGGFTDTQYF.

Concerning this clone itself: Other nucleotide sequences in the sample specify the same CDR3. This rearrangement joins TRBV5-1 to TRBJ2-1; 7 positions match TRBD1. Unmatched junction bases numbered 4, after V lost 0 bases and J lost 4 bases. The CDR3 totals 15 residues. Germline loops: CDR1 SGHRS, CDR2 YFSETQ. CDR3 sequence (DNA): TGCGCCAGCAGCTTGGTCCCAGGGGGTTACAATGAGCAGTTCTTC. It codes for CASSLVPGGYNEQFF.

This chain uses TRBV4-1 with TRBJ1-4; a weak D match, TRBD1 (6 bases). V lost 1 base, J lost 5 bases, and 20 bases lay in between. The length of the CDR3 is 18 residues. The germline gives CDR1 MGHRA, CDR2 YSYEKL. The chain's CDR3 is CASSQVIAGGGGNEKLFF. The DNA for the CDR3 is TGCGCCAGCAGCCAAGTTATCGCAGGTGGGGGGGGCAATGAAAAACTGTTTTTT.

The CDR3 DNA reads TGCGCCAGCAGCCAGGCCACAAGAGGCGGGGCGAACACCGGGGAGCTGTTTTTT. Translating gives CASSQATRGGANTGELFF. This chain joins TRBV4-3 and TRBJ2-2, with a possible D match to TRBD2 (6 bases). V was clipped by 3 bases and J by 0 bases, with 17 bases between them. The germline CDR1 and CDR2 sequences are LGHNA and YSLEER. This CDR3 has 18 residues.

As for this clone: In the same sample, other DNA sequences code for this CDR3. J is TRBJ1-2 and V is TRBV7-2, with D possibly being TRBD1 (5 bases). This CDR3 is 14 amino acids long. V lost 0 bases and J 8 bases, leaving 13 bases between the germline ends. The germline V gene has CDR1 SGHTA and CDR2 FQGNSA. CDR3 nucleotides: TGTGCCAGCAGCTTAGCGGCAGGGAATTACGGCTACACCTTC. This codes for CASSLAAGNYGYTF.

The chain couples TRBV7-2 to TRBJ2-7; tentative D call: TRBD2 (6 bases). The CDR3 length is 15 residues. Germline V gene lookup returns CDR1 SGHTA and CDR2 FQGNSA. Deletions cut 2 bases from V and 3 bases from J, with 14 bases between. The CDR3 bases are TGTGCCAGCAGCTTACATCAGCGGGTATACTACGAGCAGTACTTC. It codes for CASSLHQRVYYEQYF.

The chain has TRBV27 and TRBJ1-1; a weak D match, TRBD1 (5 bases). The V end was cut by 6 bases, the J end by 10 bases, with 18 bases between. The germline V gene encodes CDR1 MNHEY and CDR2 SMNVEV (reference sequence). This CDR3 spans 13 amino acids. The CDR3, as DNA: TGTGCCAGCAGACGCCTAGGAGGGGAGGTAGCTTTCTTT. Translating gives CASRRLGGEVAFF.

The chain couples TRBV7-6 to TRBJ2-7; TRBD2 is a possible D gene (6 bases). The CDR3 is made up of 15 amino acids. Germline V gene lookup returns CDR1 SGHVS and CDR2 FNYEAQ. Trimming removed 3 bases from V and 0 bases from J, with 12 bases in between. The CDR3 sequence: CASSFQEGLSYEQYF. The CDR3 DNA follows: TGTGCCAGCAGCTTTCAGGAGGGCCTCTCCTACGAGCAGTACTTC. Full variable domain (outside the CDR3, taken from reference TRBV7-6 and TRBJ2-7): GAGVSQSPRYKVTKRGQDVALRCDPISGHVSLYWYRQALGQGPEFLTYFNYEAQQDKSGLPNDRFSAERPEGSISTLTIQRTEQRDSAMYRCASSFQEGLSYEQYFGPGTRLTVT.

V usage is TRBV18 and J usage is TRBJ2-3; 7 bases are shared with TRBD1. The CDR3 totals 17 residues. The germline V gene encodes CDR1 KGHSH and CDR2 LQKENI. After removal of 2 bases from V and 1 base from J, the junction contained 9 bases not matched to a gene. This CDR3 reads CASSPGFTGAGTDTQYF. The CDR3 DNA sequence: TGTGCCAGCTCACCAGGCTTTACAGGGGCGGGCACAGATACGCAGTATTTT.

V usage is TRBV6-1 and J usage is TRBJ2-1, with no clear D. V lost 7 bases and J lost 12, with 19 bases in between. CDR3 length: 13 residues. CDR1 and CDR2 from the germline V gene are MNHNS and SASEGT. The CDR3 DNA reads TGTGCCAGCATCCCTAGGTCAGGTTTTCGGCAGTTCTTC. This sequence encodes CASIPRSGFRQFF.

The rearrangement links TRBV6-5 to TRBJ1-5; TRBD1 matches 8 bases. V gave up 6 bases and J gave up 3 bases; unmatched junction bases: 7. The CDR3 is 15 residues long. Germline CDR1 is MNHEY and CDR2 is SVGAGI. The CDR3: CASSPDRGANQPQHF. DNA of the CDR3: TGTGCCAGCAGCCCTGACAGGGGAGCCAATCAGCCCCAGCATTTT.

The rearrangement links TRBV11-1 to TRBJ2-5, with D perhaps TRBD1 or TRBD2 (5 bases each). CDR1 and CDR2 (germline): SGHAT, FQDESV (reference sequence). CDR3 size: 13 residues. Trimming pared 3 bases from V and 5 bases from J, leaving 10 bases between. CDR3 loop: CASSFGAGETQYF. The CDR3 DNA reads TGTGCCAGCAGCTTCGGGGCAGGGGAGACCCAGTACTTC.

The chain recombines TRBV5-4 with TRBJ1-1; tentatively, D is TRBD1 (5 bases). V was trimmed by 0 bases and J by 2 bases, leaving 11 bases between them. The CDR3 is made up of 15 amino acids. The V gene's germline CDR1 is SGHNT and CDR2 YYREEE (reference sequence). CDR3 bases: TGTGCCAGCAGCTTGGAAAGGGGTCGAAACACTGAAGCTTTCTTT. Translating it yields CASSLERGRNTEAFF.

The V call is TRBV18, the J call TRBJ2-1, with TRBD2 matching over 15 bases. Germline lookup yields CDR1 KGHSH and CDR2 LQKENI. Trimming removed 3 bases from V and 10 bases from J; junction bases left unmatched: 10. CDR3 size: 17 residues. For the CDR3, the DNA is TGTGCCAGCTCACCTGTGGGACTAGCGGGAGGTAGCAACGAGCAGTTCTTC. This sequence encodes CASSPVGLAGGSNEQFF.

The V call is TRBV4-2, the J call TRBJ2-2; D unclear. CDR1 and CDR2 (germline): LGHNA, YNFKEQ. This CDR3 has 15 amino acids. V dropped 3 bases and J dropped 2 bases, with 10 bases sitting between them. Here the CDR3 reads CASSHPELNTGELFF. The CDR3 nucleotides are TGTGCCAGCAGCCATCCAGAATTAAACACCGGGGAGCTGTTTTTT.

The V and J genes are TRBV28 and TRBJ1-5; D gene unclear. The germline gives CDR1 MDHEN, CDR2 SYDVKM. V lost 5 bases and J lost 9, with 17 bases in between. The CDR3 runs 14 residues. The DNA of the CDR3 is TGTGCCAGCAGTCCTACTTTGGCGGATTTGCCCCAGCATTTT. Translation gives CASSPTLADLPQHF.

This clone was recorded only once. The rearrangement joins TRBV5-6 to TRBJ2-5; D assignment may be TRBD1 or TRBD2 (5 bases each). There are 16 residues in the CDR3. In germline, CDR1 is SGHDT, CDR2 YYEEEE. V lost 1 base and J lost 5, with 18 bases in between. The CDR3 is CASSLRGPNGLETQYF. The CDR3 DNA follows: TGTGCCAGCAGCTTGCGGGGACCCAACGGGTTGGAGACCCAGTACTTC.

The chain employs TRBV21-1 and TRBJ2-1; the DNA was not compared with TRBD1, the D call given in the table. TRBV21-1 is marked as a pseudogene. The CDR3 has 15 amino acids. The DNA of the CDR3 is TGTGCCAGCAGCAACAGGGAATTGGCTTACAATGAGCAGTTCTTC. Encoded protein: CASSNRELAYNEQFF.

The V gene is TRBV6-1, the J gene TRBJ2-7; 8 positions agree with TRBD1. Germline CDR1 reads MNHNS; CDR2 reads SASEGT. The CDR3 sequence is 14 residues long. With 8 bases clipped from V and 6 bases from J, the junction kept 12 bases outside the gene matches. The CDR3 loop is CASAWGVTGVEQYF. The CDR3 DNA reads TGTGCCAGCGCCTGGGGCGTGACAGGGGTCGAGCAGTACTTC.

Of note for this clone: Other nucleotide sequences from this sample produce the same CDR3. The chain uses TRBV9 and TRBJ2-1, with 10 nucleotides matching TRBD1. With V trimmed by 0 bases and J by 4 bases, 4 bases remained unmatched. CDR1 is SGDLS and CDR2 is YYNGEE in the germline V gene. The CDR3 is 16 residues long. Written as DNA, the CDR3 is TGTGCCAGCAGCGTAGCTGGGACAGGGGCTTACAATGAGCAGTTCTTC. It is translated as CASSVAGTGAYNEQFF.

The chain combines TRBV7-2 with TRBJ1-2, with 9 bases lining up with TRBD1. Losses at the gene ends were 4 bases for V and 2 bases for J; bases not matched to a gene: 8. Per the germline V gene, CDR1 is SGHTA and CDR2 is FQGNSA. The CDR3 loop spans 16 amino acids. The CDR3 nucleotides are TGTGCCAGCAGCTCGCCCCCGGGACAGGGAAACTATGGCTACACCTTC. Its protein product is CASSSPPGQGNYGYTF.

The CDR3 reads CASSPGRLTNEKLFF. The CDR3 nucleotides read TGCGCCAGCAGCCCGGGACGGTTAACTAATGAAAAACTGTTTTTT. The rearrangement joins TRBV5-1 to TRBJ1-4; D perhaps matches TRBD1 (5 bases). Between the trimmed V and J ends, which lost 4 bases and 1 base, there was a span of 11 bases. Germline CDR1 SGHRS, CDR2 YFSETQ. The CDR3 is 15 residues long.

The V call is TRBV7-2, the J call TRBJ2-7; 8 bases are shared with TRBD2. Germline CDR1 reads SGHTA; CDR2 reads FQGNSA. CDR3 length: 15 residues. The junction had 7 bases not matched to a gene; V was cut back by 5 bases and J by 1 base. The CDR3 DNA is TGTGCCAGCAGCACTACTAGCGGTCCTTCCTACGAGCAGTACTTC. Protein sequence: CASSTTSGPSYEQYF.

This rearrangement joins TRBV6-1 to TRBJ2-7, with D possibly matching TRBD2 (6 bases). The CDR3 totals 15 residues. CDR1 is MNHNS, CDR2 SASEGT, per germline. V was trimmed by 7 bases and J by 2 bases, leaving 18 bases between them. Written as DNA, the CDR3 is TGTGCCAGCATTTCTTCCGGGAGAGGGACCTACGAGCAGTACTTC. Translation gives CASISSGRGTYEQYF.

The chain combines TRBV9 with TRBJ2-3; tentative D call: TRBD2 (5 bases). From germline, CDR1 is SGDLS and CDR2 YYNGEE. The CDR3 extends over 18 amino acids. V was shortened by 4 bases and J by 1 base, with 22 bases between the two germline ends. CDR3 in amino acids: CASSLPSNLAVGTDTQYF. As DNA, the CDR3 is TGTGCCAGCAGCCTACCTTCGAATCTAGCCGTGGGCACAGATACGCAGTATTTT.

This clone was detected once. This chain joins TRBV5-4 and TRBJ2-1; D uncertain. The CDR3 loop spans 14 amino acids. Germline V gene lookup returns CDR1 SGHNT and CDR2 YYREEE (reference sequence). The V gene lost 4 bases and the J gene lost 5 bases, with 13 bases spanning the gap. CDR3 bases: TGTGCCAGCAGCCAAATTAGTTTCGACAATGAGCAGTTCTTC. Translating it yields CASSQISFDNEQFF. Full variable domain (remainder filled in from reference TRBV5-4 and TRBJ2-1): ETGVTQSPTHLIKTRGQQVTLRCSSQSGHNTVSWYQQALGQGPQFIFQYYREEENGRGNFPPRFSGLQFPNYSSELNVNALELDDSALYLCASSQISFDNEQFFGPGTRLTVL.

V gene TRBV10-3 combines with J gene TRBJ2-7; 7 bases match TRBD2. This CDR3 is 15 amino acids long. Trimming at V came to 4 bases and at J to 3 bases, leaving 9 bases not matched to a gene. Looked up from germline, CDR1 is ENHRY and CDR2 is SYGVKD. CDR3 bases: TGTGCCATCAGTGTGGCTAGCGGAGGATTCTACGAGCAGTACTTC. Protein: CAISVASGGFYEQYF.

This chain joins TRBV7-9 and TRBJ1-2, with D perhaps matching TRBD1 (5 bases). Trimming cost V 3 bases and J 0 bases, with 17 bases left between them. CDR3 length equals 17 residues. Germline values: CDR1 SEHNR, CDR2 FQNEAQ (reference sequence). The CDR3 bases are TGTGCCAGCAGCTTCCCGAATACCGGGGCTACTAACTATGGCTACACCTTC. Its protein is CASSFPNTGATNYGYTF.

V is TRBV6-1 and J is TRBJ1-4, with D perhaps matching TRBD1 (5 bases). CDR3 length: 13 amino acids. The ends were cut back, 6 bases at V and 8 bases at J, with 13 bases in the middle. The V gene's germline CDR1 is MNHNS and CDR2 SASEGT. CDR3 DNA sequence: TGTGCCAGCAGACCCAGGGATCGGGAAAAACTGTTTTTT. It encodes CASRPRDREKLFF.